The clone carrying this T cell receptor (beta chain) was recorded a few times. Its antigen is currently unknown. The data were obtained in a study of neoadjuvant anti-PD-1 for oral cavity cancer. Study-level information: Patients mostly received three to four biweekly nivolumab doses at 3 mg/kg before surgery. Patients without progression received a fourth nivolumab dose around day 43, then surgical resection on days 50-56. Whole-study results and caveats: Post-nivolumab, blood T cell clonality was significantly elevated in non-responders.

These oral cavity squamous cell carcinomas were HPV-negative and locally advanced. Measured with immunoSEQ multiplex PCR; TCRdb has only the in-frame clones, and not every one. Here the sample spans 17,000 or so clones, approximately 72% being singletons. The clonotype originates from a person between 40 and 80 years old with oral cavity squamous cell carcinoma. Here the sequenced sample was PBMCs, taken before nivolumab (anti-PD-1) treatment.

The CDR3 region has the DNA TGCAGCGCCCGGGGACTAGCGGGAGGGCGGACCGGGGAGCTGTTTTTT. Encoded protein: CSARGLAGGRTGELFF. This chain connects TRBV29-1 to TRBJ2-2; 16 nucleotides match TRBD2. From germline, CDR1 is SQVTM and CDR2 ANQGSEA. V was clipped by 7 bases and J by 5 bases; unmatched bases: 7. CDR3 size: 16 residues.